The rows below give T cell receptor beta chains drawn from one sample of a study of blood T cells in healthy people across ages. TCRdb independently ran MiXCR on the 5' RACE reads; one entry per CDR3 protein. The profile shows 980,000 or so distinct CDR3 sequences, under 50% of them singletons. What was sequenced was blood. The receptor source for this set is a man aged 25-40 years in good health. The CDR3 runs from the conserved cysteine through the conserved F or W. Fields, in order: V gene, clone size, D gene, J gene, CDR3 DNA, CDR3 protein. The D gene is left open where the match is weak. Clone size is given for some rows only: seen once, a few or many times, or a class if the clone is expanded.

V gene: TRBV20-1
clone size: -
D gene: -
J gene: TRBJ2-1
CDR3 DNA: TGCAGTGCTAACACGGGGGAATACTACAATGAGCAGTTCTTC
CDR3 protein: CSANTGEYYNEQFF

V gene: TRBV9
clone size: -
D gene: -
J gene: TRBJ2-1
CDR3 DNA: TGTGCCAGCCAGCGGTCGGGGGGCCTCAATGAGCAGTTCTTC
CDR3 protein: CASQRSGGLNEQFF

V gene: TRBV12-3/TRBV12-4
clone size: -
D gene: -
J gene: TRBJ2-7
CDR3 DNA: TGTGCCAGCAGTGTCGGGACTTTCACCTACGAGCAGTACTTC
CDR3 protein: CASSVGTFTYEQYF

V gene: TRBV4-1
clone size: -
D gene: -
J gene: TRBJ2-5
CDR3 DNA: TGCGCCAGCAGCCAAGCGAACAGAGAAGAGACCCAGTACTTC
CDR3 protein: CASSQANREETQYF

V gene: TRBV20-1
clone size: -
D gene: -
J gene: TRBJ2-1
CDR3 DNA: TGCAGTGCTATAGGAGGGGGGCCTTGCAATGAGCAGTTCTTC
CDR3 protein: CSAIGGGPCNEQFF

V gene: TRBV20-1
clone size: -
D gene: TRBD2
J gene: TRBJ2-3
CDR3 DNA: TGCAGTGCGGCTATAGCGGGGGGCCGGCTCACAGATACGCAGTATTTT
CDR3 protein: CSAAIAGGRLTDTQYF

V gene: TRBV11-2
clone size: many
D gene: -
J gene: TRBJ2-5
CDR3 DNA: TGTGCCAGCAGGTCCTCCGGAATCCAAGAGACCCAGTACTTC
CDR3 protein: CASRSSGIQETQYF

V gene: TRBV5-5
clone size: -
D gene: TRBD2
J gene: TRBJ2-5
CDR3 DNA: TGTGCCAGCAGCTTCATCCTAGCGGGGGGTGAGGAGACCCAGTACTTC
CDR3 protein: CASSFILAGGEETQYF

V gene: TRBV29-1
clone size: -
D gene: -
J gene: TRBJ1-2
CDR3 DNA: TGCAGCGTGTCCCACCCCGGAGGGGTTAACTATGGCTACACCTTC
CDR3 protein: CSVSHPGGVNYGYTF

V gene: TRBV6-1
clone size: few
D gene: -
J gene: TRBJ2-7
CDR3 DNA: TGTGCCAGCAGTGACAGACGGATCTACGAGCAGTACTTC
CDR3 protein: CASSDRRIYEQYF